A single sample gave rise to the 32 T cell receptor beta chains below, sequenced in a study of PD-1 blockade in classical Hodgkin lymphoma. Only in-frame clones appear in the TCRdb table, and some are missing; sequencing was by immunoSEQ multiplex PCR. The top ten clones hold about 19% of a sample with some 22,000 clones, about three quarters of them seen once. Time point reported: cycle 4 day 1 (C4D1), after more than five weeks of nivolumab. Each patient experienced a relapse that followed autologous stem cell transplantation, and brentuximab vedotin exposure varied. The sample consisted of peripheral blood mononuclear cells (PBMCs), taken before the fourth cycle of nivolumab. The source of these receptors is a human donor with classical Hodgkin lymphoma.

The rearrangement links TRBV27 to TRBJ2-7; 9 bases line up with TRBD1. V lost 2 bases to trimming and J lost 4 bases; unmatched junction nucleotides: 6. From germline, CDR1 is MNHEY and CDR2 SMNVEV (reference sequence). The CDR3 runs to 15 residues. This CDR3 is CASSLKGQGGYEQYF. The CDR3 DNA reads TGTGCCAGCAGTTTAAAGGGACAGGGTGGGTACGAGCAGTACTTC.

Of note for this clone: One junction end disagrees with the germline gene, perhaps due to a read error. V and J are TRBV7-6 and TRBJ2-2; weak D call: TRBD2 (7 bases). Germline V gene lookup returns CDR1 SGHVS and CDR2 FNYEAQ. This CDR3 is built from 14 residues. CDR3: CASTLGGATGELFF. The CDR3 DNA reads TGTGCCAGCACCTTAGGGGGGGCGACCGGGGAGCTGTTTTTT.

The gene calls are TRBV7-9 and TRBJ2-1, with 9 bases lining up with TRBD1. The CDR3 length is 16 residues. Germline V lookup: CDR1 SEHNR, CDR2 FQNEAQ (reference sequence). V shed 5 bases, J shed 8 bases, and the junction held 13 bases outside the gene matches. As DNA, the CDR3 is TGTGCCAGCAGCACCCACCGGGACAGGGCAACCGATGAGCAGTTCTTC. Its translation is CASSTHRDRATDEQFF.

The sample holds one count of this clone. This chain connects TRBV5-4 to TRBJ2-7; D assignment may be TRBD1 or TRBD2 (6 bases each). CDR3 size: 15 residues. V dropped 4 bases and J dropped 2 bases, with 16 bases sitting between them. CDR1 and CDR2 from the germline V gene are SGHNT and YYREEE (reference sequence). This CDR3 reads CASSRRAGDPYEQYF. CDR3 nucleotides: TGTGCCAGCAGCAGGAGGGCAGGGGACCCCTACGAGCAGTACTTC.

This sequence joins TRBV11-2 and TRBJ2-7; TRBD2 aligns across 10 bases. Germline lookup yields CDR1 SGHAT and CDR2 FQNNGV. This CDR3 comprises 15 residues. V gave up 2 bases and J gave up 4 bases; unmatched junction bases: 5. CDR3: CASSLLAGVFYEQYF. DNA of the CDR3: TGTGCCAGCAGCTTACTAGCGGGAGTGTTTTACGAGCAGTACTTC.

V is TRBV6-5 and J is TRBJ2-7; 10 bases map to TRBD2. Germline V lookup: CDR1 MNHEY, CDR2 SVGAGI. J lost 6 bases, V lost 10 bases, and 3 bases had no gene match. The CDR3 has 11 amino acids. The CDR3 region is CATRTSGEQYF. CDR3 nucleotide sequence: TGTGCCACCAGGACTAGCGGCGAGCAGTACTTC.

The gene calls are TRBV29-1 and TRBJ1-4, with D unresolved. CDR3 size: 11 residues. Germline V gene lookup returns CDR1 SQVTM and CDR2 ANQGSEA. V was shortened by 5 bases and J by 7 bases, with 8 bases between the two germline ends. CDR3 residues: CSVLRAEKLFF. The CDR3 bases are TGCAGCGTTTTACGGGCTGAAAAACTGTTTTTT.

The V and J genes are TRBV2 and TRBJ2-1; D is undetermined. V gave up 7 bases and J gave up 5 bases, with 12 bases separating them. The V gene's germline CDR1 is SNHLY and CDR2 FYNNEI. The length of the CDR3 is 13 residues. CDR3 region: CASKVIWDNEQFF. The CDR3 DNA is TGTGCCAGCAAGGTGATCTGGGACAATGAGCAGTTCTTC.

DNA of the CDR3: TGCGCCAGCAGCTTCAGGCTCCTGAACACTGAAGCTTTCTTT. Translated: CASSFRLLNTEAFF. This chain connects TRBV5-1 to TRBJ1-1, with D hard to call. Trimming pared 2 bases from V and 0 bases from J, leaving 8 bases between. This CDR3 region has 14 residues. CDR1 SGHRS and CDR2 YFSETQ come from the germline V gene.

The chain is built from TRBV5-4 and TRBJ2-1, with TRBD2 matching over 8 bases. The germline V gene encodes CDR1 SGHNT and CDR2 YYREEE (reference sequence). There are 16 residues in the CDR3. J gave up 3 bases and V 1 base, and 6 bases lay outside the gene matches. CDR3 nucleotide sequence: TGTGCCAGCAGCTTGAGCGGGAGCCCCTTCTACAATGAGCAGTTCTTC. Its protein is CASSLSGSPFYNEQFF. Combining the CDR3 with reference TRBV5-4 and TRBJ2-1 gives the whole variable domain ETGVTQSPTHLIKTRGQQVTLRCSSQSGHNTVSWYQQALGQGPQFIFQYYREEENGRGNFPPRFSGLQFPNYSSELNVNALELDDSALYLCASSLSGSPFYNEQFFGPGTRLTVL.

By share, this clone ranks as medium-sized. The rearrangement joins TRBV4-2 to TRBJ2-1; 13 nucleotides line up with TRBD2. The CDR3 has 15 residues. After removal of 1 base from V and 9 bases from J, the junction contained 3 bases not matched to a gene. Germline V gene data show CDR1 as LGHNA and CDR2 as YNFKEQ. CDR3 sequence: CASSQGTSGSFEQFF. As DNA, the CDR3 is TGTGCCAGCAGCCAAGGGACTAGCGGGAGCTTTGAGCAGTTCTTC.

Only one count was recorded for this clone. V and J are TRBV14 and TRBJ2-3; possibly TRBD2 for D (5 bases). The length of the CDR3 is 16 residues. CDR1 is SGHDN, CDR2 FVKESK, per germline. Trimming pared 2 bases from V and 2 bases from J, leaving 14 bases between. CDR3 residues: CASSQRRLAVTDTQYF. The CDR3 nucleotides are TGTGCCAGCAGCCAAAGGCGTCTAGCCGTCACAGATACGCAGTATTTT.

This chain joins TRBV19 and TRBJ2-3; 7 bases line up with TRBD2. CDR3 length: 16 residues. V lost 3 bases, J lost 1 base, and 7 bases stayed unmatched. Germline assignment: CDR1 LNHDA and CDR2 SQIVND (reference sequence). The CDR3 coding sequence is TGTGCCAGTAGTATGGTCCGCGGGAGTGGCACAGATACGCAGTATTTT. This sequence encodes CASSMVRGSGTDTQYF.

The sample holds one count of this clone. V is TRBV11-2 and J is TRBJ2-3; D is perhaps TRBD1 or TRBD2 (6 bases each). The length of the CDR3 is 19 residues. V lost 2 bases, J lost 4 bases, and 25 bases lay in between. Germline CDR1 is SGHAT and CDR2 is FQNNGV. CDR3 in DNA: TGTGCCAGCAGCTTAATCGGGGGTACGAGACAGGCATTATCAGATACGCAGTATTTT. It yields the protein CASSLIGGTRQALSDTQYF.

This clone has a single count. The J gene is TRBJ2-1, the V gene TRBV5-1; maybe TRBD1 (6 bases). V lost 4 bases to trimming and J lost 0 bases, with 11 bases between them. Germline assignment: CDR1 SGHRS and CDR2 YFSETQ. CDR3 length: 15 residues. CDR3 sequence reads: CASSIQDSSYNEQFF. The CDR3 DNA is TGCGCCAGCAGCATCCAGGACAGCTCCTACAATGAGCAGTTCTTC. Full variable domain (remainder filled in from reference TRBV5-1 and TRBJ2-1): KAGVTQTPRYLIKTRGQQVTLSCSPISGHRSVSWYQQTPGQGLQFLFEYFSETQRNKGNFPGRFSGRQFSNSRSEMNVSTLELGDSALYLCASSIQDSSYNEQFFGPGTRLTVL.

This clone came up a few times. The rearrangement uses TRBV11-2 and TRBJ1-1; 8 bases fit TRBD1. CDR1 is SGHAT and CDR2 is FQNNGV in the germline V gene. The CDR3 runs to 18 residues. With 5 bases clipped from V and 3 bases from J, the junction kept 17 bases outside the gene matches. This chain's CDR3 is CASSPFAGQAWGDTEAFF. Written as DNA, the CDR3 is TGTGCCAGCAGCCCCTTCGCGGGACAGGCATGGGGGGACACTGAAGCTTTCTTT.

As DNA, the CDR3 is TGTGCCAGCAGCTTTACATCGGGACCGCGGGAGACCCAGTACTTC. Amino acids: CASSFTSGPRETQYF. The rearrangement links TRBV5-4 to TRBJ2-5; either TRBD1 or TRBD2 may fit D (5 bases each). CDR1 SGHNT and CDR2 YYREEE come from the germline V gene (reference sequence). The CDR3 is 15 amino acids. V dropped 2 bases and J dropped 5 bases, with 16 bases sitting between them.

This clone was observed a handful of times. The V and J genes are TRBV29-1 and TRBJ2-1; 12 positions agree with TRBD2. The junction had 6 bases not matched to a gene; V was cut back by 7 bases and J by 2 bases. Germline CDR1 and CDR2: SQVTM and ANQGSEA. The CDR3 spans 15 residues. The CDR3 protein is CSARLAGATYNEQFF. As DNA, the CDR3 is TGCAGCGCTAGACTAGCGGGGGCGACCTACAATGAGCAGTTCTTC.

V usage is TRBV5-4 and J usage is TRBJ1-1, with TRBD1 identical over 7 bases. J gave up 1 base and V 4 bases, and 4 bases lay outside the gene matches. Germline assignment: CDR1 SGHNT and CDR2 YYREEE (reference sequence). This CDR3 comprises 14 residues. This chain's CDR3 is CASSTGTANTEAFF. The CDR3 nucleotides are TGTGCCAGCAGCACCGGGACAGCGAACACTGAAGCTTTCTTT.

V is TRBV19 and J is TRBJ2-4; possibly TRBD1 for D (5 bases). Germline V CDR1 and CDR2: LNHDA, SQIVND (reference sequence). V was pared by 6 bases and J by 5 bases, with 11 bases between. The CDR3 consists of 13 residues. As DNA, the CDR3 is TGTGCCAGTAGACAACGACAGCAAAACATTCAGTACTTC. Its protein is CASRQRQQNIQYF.

The V call is TRBV28, the J call TRBJ1-5; D is ambiguous. The V end lost 1 base, the J end lost 2 bases, and 6 bases lay between the germline ends. The CDR3 contains 14 residues. Germline V lookup: CDR1 MDHEN, CDR2 SYDVKM. CDR3 residues: CASSLLLGNQPQHF. CDR3 nucleotide sequence: TGTGCCAGCAGTTTATTATTAGGCAATCAGCCCCAGCATTTT.

The chain joins TRBV4-1 to TRBJ1-6, with 7 bases fitting TRBD1. V dropped 0 bases and J dropped 6; count of bases not matched to a gene: 11. The germline V gene has CDR1 MGHRA and CDR2 YSYEKL. The CDR3 is 18 amino acids. The CDR3 coding sequence is TGCGCCAGCAGCCAAGATGGGGCAGGGGGTGGACTTAATTCACCCCTCCACTTT. This sequence encodes CASSQDGAGGGLNSPLHF.

The chain employs TRBV18 and TRBJ2-7; 11 bases agree with TRBD1. Unmatched junction bases numbered 4, after V lost 4 bases and J lost 2 bases. CDR1 and CDR2 (germline): KGHSH, LQKENI. The CDR3 sequence is 15 residues long. The CDR3 DNA sequence: TGTGCCAGCTCACTAGGGACAGGGGGACCCTACGAGCAGTACTTC. Its translation is CASSLGTGGPYEQYF.

This clone was picked up one time. The genes are TRBV5-6 and TRBJ2-7, with 7 bases aligning to TRBD1. The CDR3 runs 15 residues. Looked up from germline, CDR1 is SGHDT and CDR2 is YYEEEE. Trimming cost V 0 bases and J 3 bases; bases outside gene matches: 6. The CDR3 here is CASSLGGQRIYEQYF. The CDR3, as DNA: TGTGCCAGCAGCTTGGGGGGACAGAGAATCTACGAGCAGTACTTC.

The chain is built from TRBV30 and TRBJ1-4, with no clear D. The V end was cut by 5 bases, the J end by 12 bases, with 13 bases between. Germline CDR1 GTSNPN, CDR2 SVGIG (reference sequence). The CDR3 sequence is 11 residues long. The CDR3 DNA reads as TGTGCCTGGCAGAACTTTGAGGAACTGTTTTTT. Amino acid sequence: CAWQNFEELFF. Using reference TRBV30 and TRBJ1-4 for the parts outside the CDR3, the full variable domain is SQTIHQWPATLVQPVGSPLSLECTVEGTSNPNLYWYRQAAGRGLQLLFYSVGIGQISSEVPQNLSASRPQDRQFILSSKKLLLSDSGFYLCAWQNFEELFFGSGTQLSVL.

This chain connects TRBV7-8 to TRBJ2-7, with 10 nucleotides matching TRBD2. Trimming removed 2 bases from V and 2 bases from J; junction bases left unmatched: 0. Germline values: CDR1 SGHVS, CDR2 FQNEAQ. CDR3 size: 14 residues. CDR3 DNA sequence: TGTGCCAGCAGCTTACTAGCGGGAGCCTACGAGCAGTACTTC. Residues: CASSLLAGAYEQYF.

The genes are TRBV5-1 and TRBJ2-3; D remains unclear. The CDR3 is made up of 14 amino acids. Deletions cut 2 bases from V and 1 base from J, with 8 bases between. Per germline, CDR1 SGHRS and CDR2 YFSETQ. The CDR3 protein is CASSFRLGTDTQYF. The DNA of the CDR3 is TGCGCCAGCAGCTTTCGGTTGGGCACAGATACGCAGTATTTT.

The chain recombines TRBV6-5 with TRBJ1-1, with D perhaps matching TRBD1 (5 bases). Trimming removed 3 bases from V and 0 bases from J, with 11 bases in between. Germline loops: CDR1 MNHEY, CDR2 SVGAGI. The CDR3 consists of 15 residues. For the CDR3, the DNA is TGTGCCAGCAGTTATCCTCCAGGGATGAACACTGAAGCTTTCTTT. Translated, it gives CASSYPPGMNTEAFF.

The chain recombines TRBV18 with TRBJ1-1; TRBD1 aligns across 7 bases. J gave up 1 base and V 6 bases, and 5 bases lay outside the gene matches. CDR1 is KGHSH and CDR2 is LQKENI in the germline V gene. CDR3 size: 14 residues. CDR3 sequence (DNA): TGTGCCAGCTCGCGACAGGGAACGAACACTGAAGCTTTCTTT. Translation gives CASSRQGTNTEAFF. The complete variable domain, with remaining parts taken from reference TRBV18 and TRBJ1-1, reads NAGVMQNPRHLVRRRGQEARLRCSPMKGHSHVYWYRQLPEEGLKFMVYLQKENIIDESGMPKERFSAEFPKEGPSILRIQQVVRGDSAAYFCASSRQGTNTEAFFGQGTRLTVV.

The chain employs TRBV6-6 and TRBJ1-2; D is uncertain. The CDR3 length is 14 residues. CDR1 and CDR2 from the germline V gene are MNHNY and SVGAGI (reference sequence). Between the trimmed V and J ends, which lost 4 bases and 3 bases, there was a span of 12 bases. The CDR3 here is CASSSPDLDYGYTF. The CDR3 DNA sequence: TGTGCCAGCAGTTCCCCGGACTTGGACTATGGCTACACCTTC.

This clone was counted only a few times. The chain uses TRBV10-1 and TRBJ2-4; 9 positions agree with TRBD1. The CDR3 runs 13 residues. CDR1 and CDR2 (germline): WNHNN, SYGVQD (reference sequence). V lost 6 bases to trimming and J lost 7 bases; unmatched junction nucleotides: 4. In DNA form, the CDR3 reads TGCGCCAGCAGCCGGGACAGGGATAACATTCAGTACTTC. This translates into CASSRDRDNIQYF.

The rearrangement links TRBV21-1 to TRBJ2-2; no DNA check was done on the table's D call, TRBD2. TRBV21-1 is termed a pseudogene. This CDR3 comprises 15 residues. The CDR3 sequence: CASSKAGVRTGELFF. In DNA form, the CDR3 reads TGTGCCAGCAGCAAAGCGGGAGTACGAACCGGGGAGCTGTTTTTT.